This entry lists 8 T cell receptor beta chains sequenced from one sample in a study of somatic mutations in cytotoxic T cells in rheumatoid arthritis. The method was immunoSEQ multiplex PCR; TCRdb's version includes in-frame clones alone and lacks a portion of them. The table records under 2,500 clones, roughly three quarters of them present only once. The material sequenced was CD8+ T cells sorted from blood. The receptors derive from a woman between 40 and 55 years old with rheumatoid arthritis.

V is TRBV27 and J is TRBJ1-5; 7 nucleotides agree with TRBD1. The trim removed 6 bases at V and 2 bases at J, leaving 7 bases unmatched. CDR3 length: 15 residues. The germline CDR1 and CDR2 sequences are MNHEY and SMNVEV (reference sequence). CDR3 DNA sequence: TGTGCCAGCAGACCCATTACAGGGGGCAATCAGCCCCAGCATTTT. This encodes CASRPITGGNQPQHF.

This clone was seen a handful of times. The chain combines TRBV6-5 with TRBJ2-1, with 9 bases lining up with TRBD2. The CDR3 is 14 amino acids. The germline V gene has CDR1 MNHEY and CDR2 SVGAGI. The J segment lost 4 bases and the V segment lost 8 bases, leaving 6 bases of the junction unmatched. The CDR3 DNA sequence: TGTGCCAGCCTACTAGCGGGTCCATACAATGAGCAGTTCTTC. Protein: CASLLAGPYNEQFF.

CDR3 sequence (DNA): TGTGCCAGCAGCCCGCGCGCTTACAATGAGCAGTTCTTC. Translated: CASSPRAYNEQFF. The chain is built from TRBV7-9 and TRBJ2-1; D gene uncertain. Germline CDR1 SEHNR, CDR2 FQNEAQ (reference sequence). Trimming removed 5 bases at V and 4 bases at J, with 9 bases between. The CDR3 length is 13 residues. The whole variable domain, remainder taken from reference TRBV7-9 and TRBJ2-1, is DTGVSQNPRHKITKRGQNVTFRCDPISEHNRLYWYRQTLGQGPEFLTYFQNEAQLEKSRLLSDRFSAERPKGSFSTLEIQRTEQGDSAMYLCASSPRAYNEQFFGPGTRLTVL.

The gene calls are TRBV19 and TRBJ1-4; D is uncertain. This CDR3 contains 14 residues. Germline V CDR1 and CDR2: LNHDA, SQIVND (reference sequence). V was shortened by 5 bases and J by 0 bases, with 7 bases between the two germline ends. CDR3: CASSVHSTNEKLFF. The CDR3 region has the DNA TGTGCCAGTAGTGTTCATTCAACTAATGAAAAACTGTTTTTT.

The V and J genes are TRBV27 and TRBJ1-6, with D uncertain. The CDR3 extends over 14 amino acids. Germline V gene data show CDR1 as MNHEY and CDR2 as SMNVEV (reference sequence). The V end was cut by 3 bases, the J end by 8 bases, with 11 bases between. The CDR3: CASSFWEADSPLHF. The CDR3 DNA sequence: TGTGCCAGCAGTTTTTGGGAGGCGGATTCACCCCTCCACTTT.

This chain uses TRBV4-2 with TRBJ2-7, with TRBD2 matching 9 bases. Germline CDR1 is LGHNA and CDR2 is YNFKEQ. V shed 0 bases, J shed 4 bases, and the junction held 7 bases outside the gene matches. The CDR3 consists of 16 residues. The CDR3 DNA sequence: TGTGCCAGCAGCCAAGACCGGCGGGGGGGCAATTACGAGCAGTACTTC. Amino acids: CASSQDRRGGNYEQYF.

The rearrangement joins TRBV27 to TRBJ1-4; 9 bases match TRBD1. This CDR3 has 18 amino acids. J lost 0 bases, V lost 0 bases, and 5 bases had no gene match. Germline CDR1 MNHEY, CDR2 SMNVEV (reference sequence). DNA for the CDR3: TGTGCCAGCAGTTTATCTTCCGGGACAGGGTCAACTAATGAAAAACTGTTTTTT. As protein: CASSLSSGTGSTNEKLFF. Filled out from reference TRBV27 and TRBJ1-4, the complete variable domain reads EAQVTQNPRYLITVTGKKLTVTCSQNMNHEYMSWYRQDPGLGLRQIYYSMNVEVTDKGDVPEGYKVSRKEKRNFPLILESPSPNQTSLYFCASSLSSGTGSTNEKLFFGSGTQLSVL.

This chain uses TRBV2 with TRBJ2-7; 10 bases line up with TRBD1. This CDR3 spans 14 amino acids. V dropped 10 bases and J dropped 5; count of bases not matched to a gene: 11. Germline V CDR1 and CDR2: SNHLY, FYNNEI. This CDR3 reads CATVLRDRGNEQYF. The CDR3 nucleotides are TGTGCCACCGTGTTACGGGACAGGGGAAACGAGCAGTACTTC.